This TCR beta chain was sequenced during a study of control samples from healthy donors and cancer patients (TCRdb year 2020). As for this clone: The antigen it recognizes is unknown. Per-base qualities were not stored, and no clone one base away is much larger.

The germline V gene supplies CDR1 MNHEY and CDR2 SVGAGI. The CDR3 has 13 amino acids, counting the end cysteine and phenylalanine. Left in the record is the CDR3 DNA by itself, 39 bases read in frame from the first base. V and J lose 0 bases and 1 base, and a span of 1 base separates them. The library was produced with the immunoSEQ multiplex PCR assay. TCRdb re-hosts the immuneACCESS table, in-frame sequences only. Its copies lack some clones; in the studies checked, an unresolved V gene accounts for under half of them, and the cause for the rest is not known. For this sample the table gives about 120,000 clones, of which about 93% were detected only once. 2% to 3% of the sample is held by the ten biggest clonotypes.

The chain uses TRBV6-5 and TRBJ1-3, with the D gene too uncertain to name. The receptor was isolated from a man aged 25-40 years in good health. Sample: blood. Read as DNA, the sequence is TGTGCCAGCAGTTACTCTTCTGGAAACACCATATATTTT. Protein translation: CASSYSSGNTIYF.